The TCR beta chain under discussion was sequenced for a study of blood T cells in healthy people across ages. Ranging in age from about 6 to 95, the donors were healthy Caucasian individuals from Russia. To note about this clonotype: The antigen is unknown.

Using a J-beta primer mix together with a sample-barcoded 5' primer, a second PCR was run for roughly 7 to 11 cycles. TCRdb redid the calling of the 5' RACE reads with MiXCR, one entry per CDR3 protein. The sample has 980,000 or so distinct CDR3 sequences; around 48% are singletons. Study-level points and caveats: PBMCs went unsorted, and a conclusive naive versus antigen-experienced comparison was therefore prevented.

The CDR3 runs to 16 residues. V lost 3 bases, J lost 0 bases, and 3 bases stayed unmatched. The V gene's germline CDR1 is SGHTA and CDR2 FQGNSA. The sequenced sample consisted of blood. This chain links TRBV7-2 with TRBJ2-7; 12 bases match TRBD2. This receptor was taken from a man between 25 and 39 years old in good health. The CDR3 loop reads CASSLETSGSSYEQYF. CDR3 DNA sequence: TGTGCCAGCAGCTTGGAGACTAGCGGGAGCTCCTACGAGCAGTACTTC.